This TCR beta chain was documented in a study of blood T cell repertoires in COVID-19. CDR3 length: 15 amino acids. J lost 6 bases, V lost 1 base, and 3 bases had no gene match. Per germline, CDR1 LGHDT and CDR2 YNNKEL (reference sequence). Here immunoSEQ multiplex PCR was the method, and the copy in TCRdb shows in-frame clones only, minus some. The sample gives around 250,000 clones, approximately 90% of which show up once; 0.95% to 1.5% is in the top ten. Participant-given clinical history determined each cohort assignment. The chain carries TRBV3-1 (or the pseudogene TRBV3-2) and TRBJ1-4, with 9 bases fitting TRBD1. The TCR originated in a woman aged 40 to 49 with acute COVID-19. The sequenced sample consisted of PBMCs or T cells enriched from blood (not recorded which). The CDR3 is CASSQVGTGHEKLFF. The CDR3 DNA reads TGTGCCAGCAGCCAAGTTGGGACAGGGCATGAAAAACTGTTTTTT.